Sequencing of this T cell receptor (beta chain) was carried out in a study of identical twins. V lost 0 bases, J lost 3 bases, and 9 bases lay in between. The CDR3 has 15 amino acids. CDR1 and CDR2 (germline): SEHNR, FQNEAQ (reference sequence). Template switching introduced a universal primer site, and the cDNA bore unique molecular identifiers. MiXCR, applied by TCRdb to the 5' RACE reads, yields one record per CDR3 protein. The sample consists of 400,000 to 650,000 distinct CDR3 sequences, around 20% of them appearing once. These data were likewise used in another study, on T cells expressing NK-cell markers. That publication notes: Seropositivity for HCMV was found in seven of the eight sequenced donors, with one seronegative. These clonotypes additionally ranked first within the CD3+CD56-NKG2C+ fraction of several donors. Expanded NKG2C+ T cell clones had unclear HCMV specificity.

The sample taken for sequencing was CD4+ T cells sorted from blood. The chain combines TRBV7-9 with TRBJ1-5; D may be TRBD1 (5 bases). This TCR came from a woman under 30 in good health. The DNA of the CDR3 is TGTGCCAGCAGCTTAGCGGCAGGGACCAATCAGCCCCAGCATTTT. It specifies CASSLAAGTNQPQHF.